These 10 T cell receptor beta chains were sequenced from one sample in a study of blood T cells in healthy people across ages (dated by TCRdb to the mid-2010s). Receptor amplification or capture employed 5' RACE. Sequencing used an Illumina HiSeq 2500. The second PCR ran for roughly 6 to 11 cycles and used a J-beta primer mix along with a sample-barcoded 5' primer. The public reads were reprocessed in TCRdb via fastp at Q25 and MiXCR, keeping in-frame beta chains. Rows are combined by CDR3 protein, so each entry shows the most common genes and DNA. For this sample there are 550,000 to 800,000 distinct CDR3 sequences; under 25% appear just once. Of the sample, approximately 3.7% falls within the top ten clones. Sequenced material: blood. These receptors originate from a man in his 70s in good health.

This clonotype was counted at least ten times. CDR3 nucleotide sequence: TGTGCCAGCAGCTTGGTTCAGGGGATGGGTGAAGCTTTCTTT. It is translated as CASSLVQGMGEAFF. V usage is TRBV5-5 and J usage is TRBJ1-1, with D tentatively TRBD1 (6 bases). The V gene lost 0 bases and the J gene lost 7 bases, with 13 bases spanning the gap. The CDR3 contains 14 residues. Germline CDR1 and CDR2: SGHKS and YYEKEE (reference sequence).

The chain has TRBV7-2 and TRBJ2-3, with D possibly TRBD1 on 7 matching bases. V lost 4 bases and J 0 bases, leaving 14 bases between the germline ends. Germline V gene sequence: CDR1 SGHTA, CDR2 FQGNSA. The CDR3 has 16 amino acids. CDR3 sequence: CASSSQGGPSTDTQYF. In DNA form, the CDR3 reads TGTGCCAGCAGCTCCCAGGGGGGTCCAAGCACAGATACGCAGTATTTT. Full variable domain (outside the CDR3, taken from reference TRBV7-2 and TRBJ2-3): GAGVSQSPSNKVTEKGKDVELRCDPISGHTALYWYRQSLGQGLEFLIYFQGNSAPDKSGLPSDRFSAERTGGSVSTLTIQRTQQEDSAVYLCASSSQGGPSTDTQYFGPGTRLTVL.

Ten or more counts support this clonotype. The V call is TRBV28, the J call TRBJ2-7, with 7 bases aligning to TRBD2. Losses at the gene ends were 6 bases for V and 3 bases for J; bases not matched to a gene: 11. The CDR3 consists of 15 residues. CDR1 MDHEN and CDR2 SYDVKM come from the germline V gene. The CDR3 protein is CASSWEGQGFYEQYF. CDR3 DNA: TGTGCCAGCAGCTGGGAGGGGCAAGGCTTCTACGAGCAGTACTTC.

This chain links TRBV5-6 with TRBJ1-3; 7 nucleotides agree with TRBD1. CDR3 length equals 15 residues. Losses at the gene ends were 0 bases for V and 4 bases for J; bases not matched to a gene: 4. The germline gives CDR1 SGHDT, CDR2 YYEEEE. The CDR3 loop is CASSLAGTAGNTIYF. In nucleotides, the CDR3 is TGTGCCAGCAGCTTGGCCGGGACAGCAGGAAACACCATATATTTT.

CDR3 in DNA: TGTGCCATCAGTGAGTCAGGAACAGGGGGCGGAGAGACCCAGTACTTC. Its protein is CAISESGTGGGETQYF. V and J are TRBV10-3 and TRBJ2-5, with TRBD1 matching over 9 bases. Germline CDR1 ENHRY, CDR2 SYGVKD. Trimming removed 0 bases from V and 4 bases from J; junction bases left unmatched: 6. The CDR3 is 16 amino acids.

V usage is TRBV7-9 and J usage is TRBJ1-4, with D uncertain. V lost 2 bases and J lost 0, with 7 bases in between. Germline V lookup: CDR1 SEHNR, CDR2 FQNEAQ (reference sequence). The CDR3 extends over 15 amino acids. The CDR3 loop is CASSLQRATNEKLFF. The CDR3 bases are TGTGCCAGCAGCTTACAGAGAGCAACTAATGAAAAACTGTTTTTT.

The CDR3 DNA is TGTGCCAGCAGCTTGGCCGCACGGCTTGACGAGCAGTACTTC. Translated, it gives CASSLAARLDEQYF. J is TRBJ2-7 and V is TRBV5-6; D is uncertain. CDR1 and CDR2 from the germline V gene are SGHDT and YYEEEE. This CDR3 comprises 14 residues. Trimming shortened V by 0 bases and J by 5 bases, and 12 bases separated the two germline ends.

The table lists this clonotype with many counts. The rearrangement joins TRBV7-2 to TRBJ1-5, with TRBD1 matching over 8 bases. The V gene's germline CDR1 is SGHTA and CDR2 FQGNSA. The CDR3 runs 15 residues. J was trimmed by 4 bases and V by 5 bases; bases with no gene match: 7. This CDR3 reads CASSIRTGLNQPQHF. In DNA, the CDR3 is TGTGCCAGCAGCATCCGGACAGGGCTAAATCAGCCCCAGCATTTT.

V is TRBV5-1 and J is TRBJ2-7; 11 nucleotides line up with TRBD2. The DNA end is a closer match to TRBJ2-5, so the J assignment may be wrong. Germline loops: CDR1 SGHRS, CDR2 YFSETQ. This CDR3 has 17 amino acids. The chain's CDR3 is CASSLVASGGYQETQYF. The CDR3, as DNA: TGCGCCAGCAGCTTGGTAGCTAGCGGGGGGTACCAAGAGACCCAGTACTTC.

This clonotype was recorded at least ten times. The CDR3 loop reads CASSLAGTSEETQYF. The CDR3 DNA reads TGCGCCAGCAGCTTGGCCGGGACTAGCGAAGAGACCCAGTACTTC. The V call is TRBV5-1, the J call TRBJ2-5; TRBD2 agrees at 10 bases. Looked up from germline, CDR1 is SGHRS and CDR2 is YFSETQ. Losses at the gene ends were 0 bases for V and 3 bases for J; bases not matched to a gene: 2. The CDR3 runs to 15 residues.